This note documents a single T cell receptor (beta chain) sequence. Its antigen target is currently unknown. This entry comes from a study of cytomegalovirus exposure and HLA in healthy donors (dated by TCRdb to about 2017). With regard to the full study: According to an earlier analysis of around 600 of the donors, some 170 million T cells yielded roughly 110 million unique TCR beta sequences and more than 250 Gb of sequence data. About 310 gigabases of sequencing data and approximately 84 million unique TCR sequences were included in an early release covering about 700 HLA-typed donors. Of the approximately 400 genotyped donors, around 81% fell in the genetic ancestry cluster associated with self-reported Caucasian donors. The study aimed to test whether cataloging public T cell receptors could reveal signatures of past pathogen exposure. The study used immunosequencing to profile the T cell repertoires of approximately 650 subjects and linked those repertoires to cytomegalovirus serostatus. Along with the 666-subject first cohort, a separate validation cohort of some 130 different subjects was used. To predict cytomegalovirus infection status, the study combined high-throughput TCR immunosequencing, statistical association of individual TCRs with disease status, and machine learning. A later analysis re-analyzed previously published TCR beta repertoires from 666 donors and added high-resolution HLA genotyping to study TCR occurrence patterns. The later analysis used no new phenotypic data to find candidate immune exposures, relying instead on TCR beta sequences and their occurrence across donors. To decide whether each TCR beta V gene segment behaved as functional or pseudogenic, an earlier analysis of approximately 590 of the donors relied on high-throughput TCR beta sequencing. Alongside the repertoire data, information on donor age, sex, ethnicity and CMV serostatus was compiled. A later genetic analysis used genome-wide SNP genotypes for about 55% of the 666 donors, treating that subset as a discovery cohort. Every discovery cohort repertoire had been produced on one sequencing platform. HLA typing covered class I and class II loci at four-digit resolution. The number of typed donors differed by locus: roughly 629-640 for A, B, C, DRB1 and DQB1; 522 for DQA1; roughly 600 for DPA1; and roughly 470 for DPB1. Roughly 5 DR-DQ haplotypes were treated as single units for association and clustering because of strong linkage in the cohort. Among approximately 370 genotyped donors of the cohort, an average of about 220,000 unique TCR beta nucleotide sequences was sequenced per donor, of which about 18% were non-productive.

The cohort was made up of 650 to 700 healthy bone marrow donors. Cohort members were all nominally healthy when sampled, although unrecorded immune exposures were likely present. The donor was CMV seronegative and belonged to the group of around 400 seronegative cohort members. A peripheral blood sample was collected from each donor, and TCR beta sequencing was performed on peripheral blood mononuclear cells. Genomic DNA was extracted from the blood cell samples with the Qiagen DNeasy Blood Extraction Kit. The CDR1 and CDR2 encoded by the germline V gene (reference sequence) are GTSNPN and SVGIG. V and J lose 0 bases and 3 bases, and a span of 15 bases separates them. The CDR3 starts with the cysteine, ends with the phenylalanine, and has 15 residues. The retained sequence is limited to the CDR3, 45 bases, with the frame set at the first base. Library preparation used the immunoSEQ multiplex PCR assay. The multiplex PCR relied on a mix of 60 forward primers for TCR Vbeta segments and 13 reverse primers for TCR Jbeta segments. Amplification of the CDR3 region of rearranged TCR beta genes was performed with a multiplex PCR assay on genomic DNA. The Illumina HiSeq System was used to sequence the amplified TCR beta libraries as 87-base-pair reads. Concerning the study's data processing: A later analysis tallied roughly 78 million unique TCR beta chains across the 600 to 700 repertoires, and roughly 11 million of those chains were shared by two or more donors. Raw reads were error-corrected and collapsed into unique sequences with a nearest-neighbor algorithm that merged closely related sequences to remove PCR and sequencing errors. To assign V, D and J gene segments, CDR3 sequences were aligned to IMGT reference sequences. Each retained sequence needed at least a six-nucleotide match to both a V gene segment and a J gene segment. Rearrangements were classified as productive when the CDR3 lacked stop codons and remained in frame with V and J, and all other rearrangements were classified as non-productive. CDR3 was defined by IMGT convention, running from the second conserved V-encoded cysteine to the conserved J-encoded phenylalanine. The earlier analysis of about 570 of the donors excluded any sequence lacking an unambiguous match to a single V gene segment. An earlier analysis of 500 to 600 of the donors classified V segments as functional when productive rearrangements were above 56.7% and as segregating when the standard deviation between donors was above 5%. To diagnose cytomegalovirus status from the catalog of TCR beta chain sequences, a statistical classification framework was built. In a later analysis, V and J genes were assigned by comparing TCR nucleotide sequences against IMGT/GENE-DB human TR gene sequences. The TCRdist pipeline was used in a later analysis to assign CDR3 sequences and most-parsimonious VDJ recombination scenarios. A later analysis defined each TCR beta chain by its CDR3 amino acid sequence plus V-gene family, and excluded reads lacking a unique V-gene family. A later analysis removed 550 to 700 highly shared, low-generation-probability nucleotide sequences to deal with suspected cross-contamination and a sequencing artifact. In a later analysis, a clonal expansion index was calculated for each public chain from normalized within-repertoire ranks of inferred template counts. Generation probabilities in a later analysis came from a VDJ recombination model fitted to out-of-frame rearrangements, and those results were checked against IGoR. A later analysis scored TCR-TCR, TCR-HLA and TCR-CMV co-occurrence with hypergeometric tests, applying a repertoire-size bias correction to TCR pairs. A later analysis estimated false discovery rates by permuting HLA or CMV assignments 20 times. In a later analysis, co-occurring TCRs were grouped with DBSCAN, and TCRdist sequence similarity was added when clustering was performed within HLA-allele-positive subsets. Co-occurrence clustering excluded repertoires with fewer than 30,000 or more than 120,000 public chains, plus five with anomalous nucleotide sharing. TCRdb carries this immuneACCESS record with in-frame sequences only. Its versions omit some clonotypes, under half of them owing to an unresolved V gene in the studies checked, with the rest unexplained. D and trimming were read from the DNA, whereas the V and J calls and clone size are those reported in that table. The sample table on file contains 80,000 or so clones. 1% to 1.4% of the sample lies in the top ten.

Results and caveats for the whole study, not just this receptor: Only TCR beta chains were sequenced in this cohort, and the absence of alpha or paired-chain data limited detectable features. The authors suggested that the approach could potentially be generalized to other disease states and immunological phenotypes. In a later genetic analysis, fewer N-insertions in productive TCRs were reported among donors in an Asian-associated ancestry cluster than the roughly 710-donor mean. Compared with equally common non-associated chains, HLA-associated TCR beta chains in a later analysis were more clonally expanded and had lower generation probabilities. Because counts were too low, about 18 rarely observed V segments, including chromosome 9 orphons, were excluded from the earlier analysis of some 590 of the donors. Most TCR sequences were seen in very few donors, while some public TCRs were found in many individuals. Strong co-occurrence of HLA alleles, especially DR and DQ, made assigning TCR associations to individual alleles difficult. In a later analysis, some 18,000 TCR beta sequences were associated with specific HLA alleles at a false discovery rate of 0.05. A further reported finding was that TCR beta sequences accurately predicted the HLA-A and HLA-B alleles for most subjects in the first cohort. According to a later analysis, parvovirus B19, influenza, CMV and Epstein-Barr virus appeared linked to several top co-occurrence clusters. In vitro tests confirmed that a few of the cytomegalovirus-associated TCR beta chains recognize cytomegalovirus antigens. Cytomegalovirus status was reported to be diagnosed by the classifier with high specificity and sensitivity in both the original and validation cohorts. Roughly uniform sequencing depth across donors was assumed in presence/absence analyses, although this assumption may not hold. According to a later analysis, TCR association rates differed among HLA loci, with DRB1 alleles showing the most associated TCRs and HLA-C alleles showing the fewest. According to a later analysis, most CMV-associated TCR beta chains appeared to be HLA-restricted, and the HLA associations seemed to be driven largely by CMV exposure. Because the 87-base-pair reads could not distinguish some IMGT-functional V segments, including TRBV6-2 and TRBV6-3, those segments were excluded. The study gave a list of 150 to 200 TCR beta chains associated with cytomegalovirus. The only immune exposure information available for the cohort was CMV serostatus. The sequencing pipeline was judged likely to have produced a cluster of highly shared sequence variants as a technical artifact. Correlated functional status among segregating V segments might reflect linkage disequilibrium, but an unknown experimental factor could not be ruled out. A later genetic analysis associated a missense DCLRE1C variant with V-gene and J-gene trimming of TCR beta chains, and an independent cohort replicated the association. Because some donors lacked HLA typing at each locus, the association tests relied only on the typed subset. An earlier analysis of 450 to 750 of the donors showed that most TCR beta V segments appeared in productive rearrangements either about 87% or about 30% of the time, which broadly matched IMGT annotations.

The specimen was PBMCs. This receptor chain uses TRBV30 and TRBJ2-7; the D gene is perhaps TRBD2, from 6 matching bases. This receptor was obtained from a woman aged 25 to 39 in good health and CMV-seronegative. The DNA reads TGTGCCTGGAGTGTCCCGGGACGGGGGTTCTACGAGCAGTACTTC. It translates as CAWSVPGRGFYEQYF.